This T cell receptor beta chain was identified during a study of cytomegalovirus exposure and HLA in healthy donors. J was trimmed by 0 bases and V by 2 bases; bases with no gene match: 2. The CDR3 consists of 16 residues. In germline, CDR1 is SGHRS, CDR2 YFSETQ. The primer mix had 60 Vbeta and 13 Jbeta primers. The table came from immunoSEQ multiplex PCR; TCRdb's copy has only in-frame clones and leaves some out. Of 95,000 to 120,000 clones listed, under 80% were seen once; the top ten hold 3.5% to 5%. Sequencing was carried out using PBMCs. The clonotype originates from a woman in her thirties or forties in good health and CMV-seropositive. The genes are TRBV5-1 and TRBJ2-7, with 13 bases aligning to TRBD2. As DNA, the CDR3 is TGCGCCAGCAGCTTTAGGACTAGCGGGAGCTCCTACGAGCAGTACTTC. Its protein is CASSFRTSGSSYEQYF.